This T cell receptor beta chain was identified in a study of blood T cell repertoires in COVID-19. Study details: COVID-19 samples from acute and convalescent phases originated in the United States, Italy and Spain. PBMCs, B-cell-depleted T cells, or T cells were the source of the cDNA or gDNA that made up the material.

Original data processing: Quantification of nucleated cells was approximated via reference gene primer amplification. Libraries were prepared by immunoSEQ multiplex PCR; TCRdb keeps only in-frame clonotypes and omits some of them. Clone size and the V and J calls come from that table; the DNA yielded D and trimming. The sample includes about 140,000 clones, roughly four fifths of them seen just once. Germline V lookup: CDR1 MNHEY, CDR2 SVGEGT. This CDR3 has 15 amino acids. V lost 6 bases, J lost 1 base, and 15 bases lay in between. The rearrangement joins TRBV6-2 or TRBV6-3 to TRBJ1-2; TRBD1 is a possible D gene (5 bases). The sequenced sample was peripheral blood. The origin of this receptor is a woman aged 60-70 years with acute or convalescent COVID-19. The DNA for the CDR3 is TGTGCCAGCAGCGCGACCCGACAGAGTAACTATGGCTACACCTTC. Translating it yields CASSATRQSNYGYTF.